A selection of T cell receptor beta chains follows, all from one sample in a study of cytomegalovirus exposure and HLA in healthy donors. Repertoires were generated with immunoSEQ multiplex PCR, while TCRdb's copy carries only in-frame clones and drops some. The table includes about 56,000 clones, roughly 89% detected once. Input material: PBMCs. These receptors all stem from a woman aged 18-29 years in good health and CMV-seronegative. CDR3s include the opening cysteine and the closing phenylalanine or tryptophan. D genes are given only for firm matches. The size entry is marked missing in some rows and otherwise reads once, few, many or a size class.

d_gene: .; v_gene: TRBV29-1; abundance: .; j_gene: TRBJ2-3; CDR3nt: TGCAGCGTTTACAGGGCTGCAGATACGCAGTATTTT; CDR3aa: CSVYRAADTQYF
d_gene: .; v_gene: TRBV29-1; abundance: .; j_gene: TRBJ2-5; CDR3nt: TGCAGCGTTGAATCCCCGCACTCCCAGTACTTC; CDR3aa: CSVESPHSQYF
d_gene: TRBD2; v_gene: TRBV6-5; abundance: .; j_gene: TRBJ2-2; CDR3nt: TGTGCCAGCAGCTGGGGAGGGCCCACCGGGGAGCTGTTTTTT; CDR3aa: CASSWGGPTGELFF
d_gene: .; v_gene: TRBV6-1; abundance: once; j_gene: TRBJ1-2; CDR3nt: TGTGCCAGCAGCCCGGGACTCACCCCGGGCTACACCTTC; CDR3aa: CASSPGLTPGYTF
d_gene: .; v_gene: TRBV28; abundance: .; j_gene: TRBJ1-2; CDR3nt: TGTGCCAGCAGTTACGCGGAGGGGCGGGGTTCCTATGGCTACACCTTC; CDR3aa: CASSYAEGRGSYGYTF
d_gene: .; v_gene: TRBV6-6; abundance: .; j_gene: TRBJ1-5; CDR3nt: TGTGCCAGCCGAAAACTGAATCAGCCCCAGCATTTT; CDR3aa: CASRKLNQPQHF
d_gene: TRBD2; v_gene: TRBV19; abundance: .; j_gene: TRBJ2-1; CDR3nt: TGTGCCAGTAGCGTCGTAGCGGGACCGGGGCAGTTCTTC; CDR3aa: CASSVVAGPGQFF
d_gene: .; v_gene: TRBV6-5; abundance: .; j_gene: TRBJ1-1; CDR3nt: TGTGCCAGCAGTTACCGATGGGGGGGCATGAACACTGAAGCTTTCTTT; CDR3aa: CASSYRWGGMNTEAFF
d_gene: .; v_gene: TRBV4-1; abundance: once; j_gene: TRBJ1-1; CDR3nt: TGCGCCAGCAGCCGCGGGGGTGAAGCTTTCTTT; CDR3aa: CASSRGGEAFF
d_gene: TRBD1; v_gene: TRBV5-4; abundance: .; j_gene: TRBJ1-3; CDR3nt: TGTGCCAGCAGCCCCGGGCAGGGGGAGGTCTCTGGAAACACCATATATTTT; CDR3aa: CASSPGQGEVSGNTIYF
d_gene: TRBD1; v_gene: TRBV5-1; abundance: .; j_gene: TRBJ2-7; CDR3nt: TGCGCCAGCCGCCCGGGGACAGGGCCTTACGAGCAGTACTTC; CDR3aa: CASRPGTGPYEQYF
d_gene: TRBD2; v_gene: TRBV7-8; abundance: .; j_gene: TRBJ2-7; CDR3nt: TGTGCCAGCAGCCTTTATCTGGCGGGAGTAGATGAGCAGTACTTC; CDR3aa: CASSLYLAGVDEQYF
d_gene: TRBD1; v_gene: TRBV18; abundance: .; j_gene: TRBJ2-7; CDR3nt: TGTGCCAGCTCATATGGGACAGGAATTACCTACGAGCAGTACTTC; CDR3aa: CASSYGTGITYEQYF
d_gene: TRBD1; v_gene: TRBV7-9; abundance: .; j_gene: TRBJ2-7; CDR3nt: TGTGCCAGCAGCTTCGGAAGGGGGCACTACGAGCAGTACTTC; CDR3aa: CASSFGRGHYEQYF
d_gene: .; v_gene: TRBV7-9; abundance: .; j_gene: TRBJ2-7; CDR3nt: TGTGCCAGCAGCCCTATGTACGAGCAGTACTTC; CDR3aa: CASSPMYEQYF
d_gene: TRBD1; v_gene: TRBV5-1; abundance: .; j_gene: TRBJ1-1; CDR3nt: TGCGCCAGCAGCTGGACAGGGTCAGAAGTTGGTGAAGCTTTCTTT; CDR3aa: CASSWTGSEVGEAFF
d_gene: .; v_gene: TRBV29-1; abundance: .; j_gene: TRBJ2-5; CDR3nt: TGCAGCGTTGAGGGTTTAGAGGTAGAGACCCAGTACTTC; CDR3aa: CSVEGLEVETQYF
d_gene: TRBD1; v_gene: TRBV4-1; abundance: .; j_gene: TRBJ1-1; CDR3nt: TGCGCCAGCAGCCGAGAGGACAGGACTCGGAACACTGAAGCTTTCTTT; CDR3aa: CASSREDRTRNTEAFF
d_gene: TRBD1; v_gene: TRBV6-1; abundance: few; j_gene: TRBJ2-2; CDR3nt: TGTGCCAGCAGGGCAACGGACAGGGGGATCGGGGAGCTGTTTTTT; CDR3aa: CASRATDRGIGELFF
d_gene: TRBD2; v_gene: TRBV7-3; abundance: once; j_gene: TRBJ2-1; CDR3nt: TGTGCCAGCAGCTTAGGGGGTCCCAGGACTAGCGGGCACAATGAGCAGTTCTTC; CDR3aa: CASSLGGPRTSGHNEQFF
d_gene: .; v_gene: TRBV18; abundance: .; j_gene: TRBJ1-4; CDR3nt: TGTGCCAGCTCACCGGACATTTCAACTAATGAAAAACTGTTTTTT; CDR3aa: CASSPDISTNEKLFF
d_gene: .; v_gene: TRBV7-6; abundance: .; j_gene: TRBJ2-3; CDR3nt: TGTGCCAGCAGCTACCTAGCGAACACAGATACGCAGTATTTT; CDR3aa: CASSYLANTDTQYF
d_gene: TRBD1; v_gene: TRBV29-1; abundance: .; j_gene: TRBJ1-2; CDR3nt: TGCAGCATTGAACAGGGGGTTTATGGCTACACCTTC; CDR3aa: CSIEQGVYGYTF
d_gene: TRBD2; v_gene: TRBV19; abundance: .; j_gene: TRBJ2-7; CDR3nt: TGTGCCAGTAGTCCAATAGCGGGAGGAACCGAGCAGTACTTC; CDR3aa: CASSPIAGGTEQYF
d_gene: .; v_gene: TRBV7-6; abundance: .; j_gene: TRBJ2-3; CDR3nt: TGTGCCAGCAGCTTAGCCCTTGAGGCGGGAAGGGGAGATACGCAGTATTTT; CDR3aa: CASSLALEAGRGDTQYF
d_gene: .; v_gene: TRBV15; abundance: .; j_gene: TRBJ2-1; CDR3nt: TGTGCCACCAGCAGAGGAAGCGGGCGGGGCAACAATGAGCAGTTCTTC; CDR3aa: CATSRGSGRGNNEQFF
d_gene: .; v_gene: TRBV29-1; abundance: once; j_gene: TRBJ1-2; CDR3nt: TGCAGCGTGGTTGGTCTGAGGGCTGGCTACACCTTC; CDR3aa: CSVVGLRAGYTF
d_gene: TRBD2; v_gene: TRBV19; abundance: .; j_gene: TRBJ2-7; CDR3nt: TGTGCCAGTAGTAAGGGACTAGCTCTCGAGCAGTACTTC; CDR3aa: CASSKGLALEQYF
d_gene: TRBD1; v_gene: TRBV2; abundance: .; j_gene: TRBJ1-2; CDR3nt: TGTGCCAGCAGTGAAAGAGGGGGCCGCTATGGCTACACCTTC; CDR3aa: CASSERGGRYGYTF
d_gene: TRBD1; v_gene: TRBV4-1; abundance: .; j_gene: TRBJ2-2; CDR3nt: TGCGCCAGCAGCCAAGATGGACAGGGAAACACCGGGGAGCTGTTTTTT; CDR3aa: CASSQDGQGNTGELFF
d_gene: TRBD1; v_gene: TRBV5-4; abundance: .; j_gene: TRBJ1-1; CDR3nt: TGTGCCAGCAGCTTGGACAGGGGCGGGTACACTGAAGCTTTCTTT; CDR3aa: CASSLDRGGYTEAFF
d_gene: .; v_gene: TRBV21-1; abundance: .; j_gene: TRBJ2-1; CDR3nt: TGTGCCAGCGGATCTAGCGGGAGTTACAATGAGCAGTTCTTC; CDR3aa: CASGSSGSYNEQFF
d_gene: .; v_gene: TRBV18; abundance: .; j_gene: TRBJ1-4; CDR3nt: TGTGCCAGCTCACCACCGCGGCAGGGGCTTGCAACTAATGAAAAACTGTTTTTT; CDR3aa: CASSPPRQGLATNEKLFF
d_gene: TRBD2; v_gene: TRBV4-1; abundance: few; j_gene: TRBJ2-7; CDR3nt: TGCGCCAGCAGCCAAGGTAGCGGGAAAGAGAAGGACGAGCAGTACTTC; CDR3aa: CASSQGSGKEKDEQYF
d_gene: TRBD2; v_gene: TRBV6-6; abundance: few; j_gene: TRBJ2-3; CDR3nt: TGTGCCAGCAGTTCTACCGCCTCGACTAGCCCACCTATGCAGTATTTT; CDR3aa: CASSSTASTSPPMQYF
d_gene: .; v_gene: TRBV4-3; abundance: .; j_gene: TRBJ2-1; CDR3nt: TGCGCCAGCAGCCAAGAACAAAACTCCTACAATGAGCAGTTCTTC; CDR3aa: CASSQEQNSYNEQFF
d_gene: TRBD2; v_gene: TRBV7-9; abundance: .; j_gene: TRBJ2-1; CDR3nt: TGTGCCACCTCTAGCGGGGGCCTCTCCTACAATGAGCAGTTCTTC; CDR3aa: CATSSGGLSYNEQFF
d_gene: .; v_gene: TRBV28; abundance: .; j_gene: TRBJ2-1; CDR3nt: TGTGCCAGCAGTTCCCAACAGGGGAGGGAGCAGTTCTTC; CDR3aa: CASSSQQGREQFF
d_gene: TRBD1; v_gene: TRBV7-7; abundance: .; j_gene: TRBJ2-3; CDR3nt: TGTGCTAGCAGCTGCCGCGGGGCAGGGGGCTTCACAGATACGCAGTATTTT; CDR3aa: CASSCRGAGGFTDTQYF
d_gene: TRBD1; v_gene: TRBV13; abundance: .; j_gene: TRBJ1-2; CDR3nt: TGTGCCAGCAGCCGAGGGGGCCGCTACACCTTC; CDR3aa: CASSRGGRYTF
d_gene: TRBD1; v_gene: TRBV7-9; abundance: .; j_gene: TRBJ2-7; CDR3nt: TGTGCCAGCAGCAACACCGGGACAGGGCTCCACGAGCAGTACTTC; CDR3aa: CASSNTGTGLHEQYF
d_gene: TRBD1; v_gene: TRBV7-3; abundance: .; j_gene: TRBJ1-2; CDR3nt: TGTGCCAGCAGCCCTGGGACAGGGAATGGCTACACCTTC; CDR3aa: CASSPGTGNGYTF